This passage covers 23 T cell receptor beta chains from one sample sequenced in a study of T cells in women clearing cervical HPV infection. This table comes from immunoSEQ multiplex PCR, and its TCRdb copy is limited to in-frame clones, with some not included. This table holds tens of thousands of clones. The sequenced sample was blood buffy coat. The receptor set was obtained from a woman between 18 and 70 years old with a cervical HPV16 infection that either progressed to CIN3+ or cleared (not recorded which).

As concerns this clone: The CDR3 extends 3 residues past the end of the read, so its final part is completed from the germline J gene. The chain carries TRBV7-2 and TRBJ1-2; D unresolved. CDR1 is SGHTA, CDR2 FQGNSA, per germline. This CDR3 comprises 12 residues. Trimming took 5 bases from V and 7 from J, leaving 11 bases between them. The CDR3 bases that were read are TGTGCCAGCAGCCAACAGAGGGCTGGC. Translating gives CASSQQRAG. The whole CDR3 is CASSQQRAGYTF.

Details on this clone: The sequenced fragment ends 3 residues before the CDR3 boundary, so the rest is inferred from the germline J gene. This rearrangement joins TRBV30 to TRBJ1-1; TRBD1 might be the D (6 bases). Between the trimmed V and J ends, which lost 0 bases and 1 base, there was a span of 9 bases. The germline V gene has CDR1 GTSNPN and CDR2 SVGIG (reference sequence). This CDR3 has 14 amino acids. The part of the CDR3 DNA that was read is TGTGCCTGGAGTGTAACAGGGACGAACACTGAA. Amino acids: CAWSVTGTNTE. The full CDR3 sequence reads CAWSVTGTNTEAFF.

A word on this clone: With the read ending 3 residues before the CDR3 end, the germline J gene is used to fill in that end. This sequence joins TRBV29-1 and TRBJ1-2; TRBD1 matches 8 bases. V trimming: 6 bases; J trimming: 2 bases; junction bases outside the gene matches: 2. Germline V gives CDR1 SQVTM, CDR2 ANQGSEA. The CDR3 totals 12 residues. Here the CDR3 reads CSVGDRNYGYTF. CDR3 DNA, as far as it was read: TGCAGCGTGGGGGACAGGAACTATGGC.

The DNA read from the CDR3 is TGTGCCAGCAGGACTGGCGGTTCTGCTAACTATGGC. This codes for CASRTGGSANYG. The CDR3 reads in full as CASRTGGSANYGYTF. The genes are TRBV28 and TRBJ1-2; D gene unclear. The sequence runs out 3 residues before the end of the CDR3; the remainder is reconstructed from the germline J gene. Per the germline V gene, CDR1 is MDHEN and CDR2 is SYDVKM. The CDR3 contains 15 residues. The ends were cut back, 6 bases at V and 0 bases at J, with 14 bases in the middle.

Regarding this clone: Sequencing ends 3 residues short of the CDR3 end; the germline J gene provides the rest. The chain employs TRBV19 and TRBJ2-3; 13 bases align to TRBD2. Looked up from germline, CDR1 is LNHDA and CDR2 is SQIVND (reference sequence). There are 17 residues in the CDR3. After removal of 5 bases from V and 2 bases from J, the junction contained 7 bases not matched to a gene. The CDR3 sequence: CASSRTSGGAITDTQYF. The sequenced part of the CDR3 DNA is TGTGCCAGTAGTCGTACTAGCGGGGGGGCGATCACAGATACG.

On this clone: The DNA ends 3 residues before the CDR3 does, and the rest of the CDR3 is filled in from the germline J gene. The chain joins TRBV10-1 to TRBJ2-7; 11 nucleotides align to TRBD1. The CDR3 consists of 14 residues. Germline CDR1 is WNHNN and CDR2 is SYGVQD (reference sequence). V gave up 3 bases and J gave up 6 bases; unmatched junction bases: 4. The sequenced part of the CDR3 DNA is TGCGCCAGCAGTGAAGGGACAGGGGGACGCGAG. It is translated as CASSEGTGGRE. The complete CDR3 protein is CASSEGTGGREQYF.

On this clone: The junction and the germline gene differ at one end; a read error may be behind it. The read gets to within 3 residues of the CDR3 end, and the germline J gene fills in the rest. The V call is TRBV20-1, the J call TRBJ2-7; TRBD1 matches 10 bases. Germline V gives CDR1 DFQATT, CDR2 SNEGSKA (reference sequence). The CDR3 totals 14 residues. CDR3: CSARGTGDSYEQYF. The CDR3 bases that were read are TGCAGTGCCAGAGGGACAGGGGACTCCTACGAG.

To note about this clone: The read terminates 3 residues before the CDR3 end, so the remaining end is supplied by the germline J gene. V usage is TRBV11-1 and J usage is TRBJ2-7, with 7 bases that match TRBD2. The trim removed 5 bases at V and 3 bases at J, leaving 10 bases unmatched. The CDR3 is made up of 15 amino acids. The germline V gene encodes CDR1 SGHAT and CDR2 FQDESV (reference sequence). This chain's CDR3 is CASSPHTGGGYEQYF. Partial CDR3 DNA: TGTGCCAGCAGCCCGCATACGGGGGGAGGCTACGAG.

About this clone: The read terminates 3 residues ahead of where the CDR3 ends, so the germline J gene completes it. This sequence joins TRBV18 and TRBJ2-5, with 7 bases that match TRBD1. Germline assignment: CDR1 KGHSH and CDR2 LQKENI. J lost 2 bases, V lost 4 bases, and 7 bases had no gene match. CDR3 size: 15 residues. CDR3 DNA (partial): TGTGCCAGCTCACGGACGACAGGGATTCAAGAGACC. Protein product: CASSRTTGIQET. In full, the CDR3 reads CASSRTTGIQETQYF.

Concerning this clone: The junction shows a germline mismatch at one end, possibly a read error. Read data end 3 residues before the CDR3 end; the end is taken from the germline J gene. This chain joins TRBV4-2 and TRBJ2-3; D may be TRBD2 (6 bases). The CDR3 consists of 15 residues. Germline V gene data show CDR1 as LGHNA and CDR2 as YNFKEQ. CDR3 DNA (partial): TGCGCCAGCAGCCTAAAGGGACTCAGCACAGATACG. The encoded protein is CASSLKGLSTDT. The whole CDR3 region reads CASSLKGLSTDTQYF.

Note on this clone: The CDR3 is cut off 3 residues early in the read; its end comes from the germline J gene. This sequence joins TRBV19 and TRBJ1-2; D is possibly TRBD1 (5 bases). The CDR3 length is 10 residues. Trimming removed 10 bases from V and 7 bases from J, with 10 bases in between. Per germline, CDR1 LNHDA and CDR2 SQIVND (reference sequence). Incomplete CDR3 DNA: TGTGCCACAGGAGGGGCTGGC. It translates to CATGGAG. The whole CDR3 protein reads CATGGAGYTF.

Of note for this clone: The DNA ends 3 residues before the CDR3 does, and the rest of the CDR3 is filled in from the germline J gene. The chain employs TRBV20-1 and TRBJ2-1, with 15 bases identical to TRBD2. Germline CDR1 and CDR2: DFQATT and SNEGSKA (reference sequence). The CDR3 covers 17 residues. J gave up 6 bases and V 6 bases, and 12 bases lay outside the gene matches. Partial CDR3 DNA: TGCAGTGCCCGAGACCCAAGGACTAGCGGGGGGGGCAATGAG. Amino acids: CSARDPRTSGGGNE. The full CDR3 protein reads CSARDPRTSGGGNEQFF.

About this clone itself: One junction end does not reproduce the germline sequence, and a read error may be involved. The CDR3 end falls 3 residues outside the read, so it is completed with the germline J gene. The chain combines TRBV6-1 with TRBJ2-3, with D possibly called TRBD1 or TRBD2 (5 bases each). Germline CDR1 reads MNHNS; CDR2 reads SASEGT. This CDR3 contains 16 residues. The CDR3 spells CVSSEGATVSGDTQYF. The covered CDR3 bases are TGTGTCAGCAGTGAGGGCGCGACAGTGTCTGGGGATACG.

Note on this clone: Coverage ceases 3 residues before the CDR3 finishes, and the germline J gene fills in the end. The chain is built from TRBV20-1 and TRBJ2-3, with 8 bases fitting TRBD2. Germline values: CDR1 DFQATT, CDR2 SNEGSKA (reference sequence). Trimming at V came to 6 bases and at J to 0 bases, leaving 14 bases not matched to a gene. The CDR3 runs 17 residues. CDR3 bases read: TGCAGTGCCCCCCCTTCCTTTAGGACTAGCAGCACAGATACG. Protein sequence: CSAPPSFRTSSTDT. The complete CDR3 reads CSAPPSFRTSSTDTQYF.

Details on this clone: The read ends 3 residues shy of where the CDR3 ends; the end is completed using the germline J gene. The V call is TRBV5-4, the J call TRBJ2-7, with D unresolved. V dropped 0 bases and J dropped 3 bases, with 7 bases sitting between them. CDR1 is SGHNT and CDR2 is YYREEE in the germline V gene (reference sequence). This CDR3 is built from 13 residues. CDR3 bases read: TGTGCCAGCAGCTTGGACAGCATCTACGAG. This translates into CASSLDSIYE. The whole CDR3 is CASSLDSIYEQYF.

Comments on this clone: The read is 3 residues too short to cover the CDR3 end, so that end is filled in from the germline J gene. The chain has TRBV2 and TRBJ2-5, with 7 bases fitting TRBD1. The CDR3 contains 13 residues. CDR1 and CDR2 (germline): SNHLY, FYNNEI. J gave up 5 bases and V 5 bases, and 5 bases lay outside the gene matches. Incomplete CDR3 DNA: TGTGCCAGCAGTTGGGACAGAGGGGAGACC. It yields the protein CASSWDRGET. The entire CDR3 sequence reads CASSWDRGETQYF.

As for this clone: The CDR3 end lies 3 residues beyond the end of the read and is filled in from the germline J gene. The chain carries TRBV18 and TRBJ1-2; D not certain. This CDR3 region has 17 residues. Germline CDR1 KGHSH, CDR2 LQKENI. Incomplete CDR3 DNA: TGTGCCAGCTCACCACGAAGTAACAGAGGATTCTCCTACGAC. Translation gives CASSPRSNRGFSYD. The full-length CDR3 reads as CASSPRSNRGFSYDYTF.

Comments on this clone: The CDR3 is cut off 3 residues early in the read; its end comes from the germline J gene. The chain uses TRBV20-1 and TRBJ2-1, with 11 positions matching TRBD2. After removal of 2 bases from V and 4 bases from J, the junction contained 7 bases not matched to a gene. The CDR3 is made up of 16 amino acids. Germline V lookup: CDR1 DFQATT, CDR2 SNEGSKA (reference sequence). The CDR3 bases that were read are TGCAGTGCTAGATCACCGACTAGCGGGGATTACAATGAG. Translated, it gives CSARSPTSGDYNE. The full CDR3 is CSARSPTSGDYNEQFF.

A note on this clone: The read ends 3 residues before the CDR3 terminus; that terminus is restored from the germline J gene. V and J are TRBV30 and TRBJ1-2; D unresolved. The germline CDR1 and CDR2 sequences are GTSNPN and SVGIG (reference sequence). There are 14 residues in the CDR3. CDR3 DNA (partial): TGTGCCTGGAGTAGGAGCAGAGCCGGGGTCGGC. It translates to CAWSRSRAGVG. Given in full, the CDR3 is CAWSRSRAGVGYTF. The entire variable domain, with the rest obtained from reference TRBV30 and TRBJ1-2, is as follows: SQTIHQWPATLVQPVGSPLSLECTVEGTSNPNLYWYRQAAGRGLQLLFYSVGIGQISSEVPQNLSASRPQDRQFILSSKKLLLSDSGFYLCAWSRSRAGVGYTFGSGTRLTVV.

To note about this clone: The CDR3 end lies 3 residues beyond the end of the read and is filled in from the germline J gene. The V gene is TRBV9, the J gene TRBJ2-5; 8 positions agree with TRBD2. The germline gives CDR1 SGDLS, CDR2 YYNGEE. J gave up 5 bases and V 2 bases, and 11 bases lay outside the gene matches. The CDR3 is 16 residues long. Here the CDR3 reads CASSVGPGTSHETQYF. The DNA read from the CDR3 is TGTGCCAGCAGCGTGGGGCCCGGGACTAGTCACGAGACC.

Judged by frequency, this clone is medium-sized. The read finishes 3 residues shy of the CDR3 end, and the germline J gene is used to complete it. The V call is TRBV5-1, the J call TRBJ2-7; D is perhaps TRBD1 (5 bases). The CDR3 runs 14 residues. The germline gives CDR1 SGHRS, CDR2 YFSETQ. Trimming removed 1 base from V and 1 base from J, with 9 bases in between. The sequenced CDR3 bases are TGCGCCAGCAGCTTGTACCAGGGATCCTACGAG. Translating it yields CASSLYQGSYE. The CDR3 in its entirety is CASSLYQGSYEQYF.

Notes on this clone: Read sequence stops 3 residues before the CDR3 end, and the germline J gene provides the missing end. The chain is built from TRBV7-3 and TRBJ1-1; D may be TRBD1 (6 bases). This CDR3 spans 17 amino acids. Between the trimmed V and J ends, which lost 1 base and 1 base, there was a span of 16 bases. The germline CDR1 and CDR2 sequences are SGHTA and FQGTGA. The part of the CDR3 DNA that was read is TGTGCCAGCAGCTTAATCTCGCGGGGGGCTTCGAACACTGAA. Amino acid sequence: CASSLISRGASNTE. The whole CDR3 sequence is CASSLISRGASNTEAFF.

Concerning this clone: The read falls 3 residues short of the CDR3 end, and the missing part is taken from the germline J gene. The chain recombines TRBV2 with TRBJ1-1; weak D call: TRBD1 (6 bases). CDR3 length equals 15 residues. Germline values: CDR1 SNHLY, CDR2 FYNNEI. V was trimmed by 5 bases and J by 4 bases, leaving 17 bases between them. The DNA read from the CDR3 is TGTGCCAGCAGTTTAACCGGGACACCGGGCACTGAA. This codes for CASSLTGTPGTE. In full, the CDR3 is CASSLTGTPGTEAFF. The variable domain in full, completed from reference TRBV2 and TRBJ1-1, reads EPEVTQTPSHQVTQMGQEVILRCVPISNHLYFYWYRQILGQKVEFLVSFYNNEISEKSEIFDDQFSVERPDGSNFTLKIRSTKLEDSAMYFCASSLTGTPGTEAFFGQGTRLTVV.